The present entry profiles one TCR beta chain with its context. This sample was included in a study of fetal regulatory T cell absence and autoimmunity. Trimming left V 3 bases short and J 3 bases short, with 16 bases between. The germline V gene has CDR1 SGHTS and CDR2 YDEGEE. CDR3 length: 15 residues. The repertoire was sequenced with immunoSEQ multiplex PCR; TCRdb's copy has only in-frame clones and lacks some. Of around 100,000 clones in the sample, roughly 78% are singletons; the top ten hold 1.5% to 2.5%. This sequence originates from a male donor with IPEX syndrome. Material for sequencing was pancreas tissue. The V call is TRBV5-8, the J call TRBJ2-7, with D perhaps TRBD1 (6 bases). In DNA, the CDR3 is TGTGCCAGCAGCTCGGACAGCCGTCTCCTCTACGAGCAGTACTTC. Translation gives CASSSDSRLLYEQYF.